This T cell receptor beta chain was found in a study of human T cells and chemical hapten exposure. This clonotype was counted a few times. Indicated time point: healthy volunteer bleed at 2 weeks. Unfractionated whole blood yielded total RNA. TCRdb passed the RACE reads through MiXCR, listing each CDR3 protein once. The sample includes 100,000 to 150,000 distinct CDR3 sequences, approximately 10% seen only once; the top ten take around 1.7%. There are 14 residues in the CDR3. Trimming took off 5 bases at V and 10 bases at J, with 20 bases between the two ends. The germline V gene has CDR1 MNHEY and CDR2 SMNVEV (reference sequence).

This receptor was taken from a male donor in good health. Some clones in this sample may be carry-over from other donors' samples. V is TRBV27 and J is TRBJ1-1, with a tentative D call TRBD1 (6 bases). Sequenced: whole blood. The CDR3 coding sequence is TGTGCCAGCAGTAAAACCGGGACAAGTGGAAGAGCTTTCTTT. Its translation is CASSKTGTSGRAFF.